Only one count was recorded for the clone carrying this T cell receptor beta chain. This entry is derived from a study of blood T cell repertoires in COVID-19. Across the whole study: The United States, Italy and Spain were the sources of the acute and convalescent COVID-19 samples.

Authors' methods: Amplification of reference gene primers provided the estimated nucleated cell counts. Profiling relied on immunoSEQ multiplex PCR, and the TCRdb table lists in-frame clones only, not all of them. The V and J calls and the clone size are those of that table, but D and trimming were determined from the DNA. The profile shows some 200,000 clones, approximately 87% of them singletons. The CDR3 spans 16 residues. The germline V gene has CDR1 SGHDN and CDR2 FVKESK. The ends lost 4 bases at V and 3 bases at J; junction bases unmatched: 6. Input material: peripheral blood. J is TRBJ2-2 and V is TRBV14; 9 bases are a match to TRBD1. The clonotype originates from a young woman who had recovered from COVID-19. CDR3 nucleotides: TGTGCCAGCAGCCGCCCGGGACAGGGCTACACCGGGGAGCTGTTTTTT. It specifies CASSRPGQGYTGELFF.